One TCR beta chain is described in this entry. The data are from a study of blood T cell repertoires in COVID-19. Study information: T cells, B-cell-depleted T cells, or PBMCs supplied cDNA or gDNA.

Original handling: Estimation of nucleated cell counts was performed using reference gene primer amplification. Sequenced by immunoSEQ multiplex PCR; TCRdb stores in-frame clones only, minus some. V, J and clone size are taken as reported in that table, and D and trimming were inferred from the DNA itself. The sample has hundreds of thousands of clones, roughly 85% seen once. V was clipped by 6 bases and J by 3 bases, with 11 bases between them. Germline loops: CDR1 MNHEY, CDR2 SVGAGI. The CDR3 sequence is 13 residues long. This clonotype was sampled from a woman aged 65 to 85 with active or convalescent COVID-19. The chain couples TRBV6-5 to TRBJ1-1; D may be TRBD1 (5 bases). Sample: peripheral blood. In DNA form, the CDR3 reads TGTGCCAGCAGGCGGGGGGGGGACACTGAAGCTTTCTTT. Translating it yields CASRRGGDTEAFF.